Listed below are T cell receptor beta chains from one sample, sequenced in a study of blood T cell repertoires in COVID-19. The table came from immunoSEQ multiplex PCR; TCRdb's copy has only in-frame clones and leaves some out. The sample includes roughly 71,000 clones, roughly 80% seen only once; the top ten take around 8%. The sequenced sample consisted of peripheral blood. These receptors all stem from a man in his fifties with active COVID-19. Each CDR3 is given with its conserved first and last residue. D genes are given only for firm matches. Clone size, where shown, is once, few, many, or a class for clones that have expanded.

V gene	clone size	D gene	J gene	CDR3 DNA	CDR3 protein
TRBV5-1	-	-	TRBJ2-1	TGCGCCAGCAGCCGAGGGGGAACTAGTTCCCTCAGTGAGCAGTTCTTC	CASSRGGTSSLSEQFF
TRBV9	few	-	TRBJ2-3	TGTGCCAGCAGTGCCCTTAGCTACGGCACAGATACGCAGTATTTT	CASSALSYGTDTQYF
TRBV5-5	-	-	TRBJ2-7	TGTGCCAGCAGCTTGGACGTTAGTTCCGAGCAGTACTTC	CASSLDVSSEQYF
TRBV19	-	TRBD2	TRBJ2-7	TGTGCCAGTAGTATCCTGCCGGGACTAGCGGGCACCTACGAGCAGTACTTC	CASSILPGLAGTYEQYF
TRBV7-9	once	-	TRBJ2-6	TGTGCCAGCAGCATAGAGGGGGCTGGGGCCAACGTCCTGACTTTC	CASSIEGAGANVLTF
TRBV5-1	-	TRBD2	TRBJ2-5	TGCGCCAGCAACCCCGGGGGGTCTGAGACCCAGTACTTC	CASNPGGSETQYF
TRBV2	-	TRBD2	TRBJ2-2	TGTGCCAGCATAGCGGGGGGAATTACCGGGGAGCTGTTTTTT	CASIAGGITGELFF
TRBV25-1	-	TRBD1	TRBJ1-5	TGTGCCAGCAGGGGACAGGGCGACAATCAGCCCCAGCATTTT	CASRGQGDNQPQHF
TRBV29-1	-	TRBD1	TRBJ2-7	TGCAGCGTCAGAGGGACAGTGAAGGACGAGCAGTACTTC	CSVRGTVKDEQYF
TRBV29-1	-	-	TRBJ1-4	TGCAGCGTTGGCCGACAAGATGAAAAACTGTTTTTT	CSVGRQDEKLFF
TRBV5-1	-	-	TRBJ2-2	TGCGCCAGCAGCTTCCGGAACACCGGGGAGCTGTTTTTT	CASSFRNTGELFF
TRBV4-1	-	-	TRBJ1-2	TGCGCCAGCAGCGGGTCGGGGTATGGCTACACCTTC	CASSGSGYGYTF
TRBV27	-	-	TRBJ2-2	TGTGCCAGCGCGGATGGCGGGGAGCTGTTTTTT	CASADGGELFF
TRBV3-1/TRBV3-2	-	TRBD1	TRBJ2-2	TGTGCCACTGCCGACAGGGCTCACGGCACCGGGGAGCTGTTTTTT	CATADRAHGTGELFF
TRBV2	once	-	TRBJ1-6	TGTGCCAGACTACAGGGTCTCGACACCCTCCACTTT	CARLQGLDTLHF
TRBV2	-	TRBD1	TRBJ2-7	TGTGCCAGCATCCCGGACAGGGGGCATTCCTACGAGCAGTACTTC	CASIPDRGHSYEQYF
TRBV6-6	-	-	TRBJ1-1	TGTGCCAGCAGTTCACAGAGAAACACTGAAGCTTTCTTT	CASSSQRNTEAFF
TRBV18	once	TRBD1	TRBJ1-2	TGTGCCAGCTCACCAGGACAGGGTCCCCCTGGCTATGGCTACACCTTC	CASSPGQGPPGYGYTF
TRBV19	-	TRBD1	TRBJ1-2	TGTGCCAGTAGACCTAACCGGGACAGGGACTATGGCTACACCTTC	CASRPNRDRDYGYTF
TRBV3-1/TRBV3-2	-	-	TRBJ2-5	TGTGCCAGCAGCCTCTTGGCGGGCCAAGAGACCCAGTACTTC	CASSLLAGQETQYF
TRBV27	-	-	TRBJ2-3	TGTGCCAGCAGTTTGGGCGGGAACCAGTATTTT	CASSLGGNQYF
TRBV11-3	-	-	TRBJ2-2	TGTGCCAGCAGCTTAGGCGGCCAAGACACCGGGGAGCTGTTTTTT	CASSLGGQDTGELFF
TRBV6-2/TRBV6-3	-	-	TRBJ1-6	TGTGCCAGCAGTTCAACAACAGGGAATTCACCCCTCCACTTT	CASSSTTGNSPLHF
TRBV9	-	-	TRBJ2-3	TGTGCCAGCAGCGAGAGGGGGACGGGGACAGATACGCAGTATTTT	CASSERGTGTDTQYF
TRBV7-8	-	TRBD2	TRBJ2-1	TGTGCCAGCAGCTCCACCCTAGGGGCGGGGGTGGAGGAGCAGTTCTTC	CASSSTLGAGVEEQFF
TRBV5-1	-	TRBD1	TRBJ1-4	TGCGCCAGCAGCTTCTGGACAGGGCTGAAAGCAACTAATGAAAAACTGTTTTTT	CASSFWTGLKATNEKLFF
TRBV7-8	-	-	TRBJ1-5	TGTGCCAGCTCCCTCGAGTCCCATCAGCCCCAGCATTTT	CASSLESHQPQHF
TRBV2	once	-	TRBJ2-3	TGTGCCAGCAGTGAAGCGCGGATGGGTGATACGCAGTATTTT	CASSEARMGDTQYF
TRBV9	-	-	TRBJ2-1	TGTGCCAGCAGCGCTGCAGAGGGTTTGAATGAGCAGTTCTTC	CASSAAEGLNEQFF